The clone carrying this T cell receptor (beta chain) was observed a few times. The CDR3 runs 14 residues. The V and J ends lost 4 bases and 6 bases respectively, with 15 bases between them. Germline V CDR1 and CDR2: MNHEY, SMNVEV (reference sequence). Here immunoSEQ multiplex PCR was the method, and the copy in TCRdb shows in-frame clones only, minus some. Of hundreds of thousands of clones listed, roughly 85% are singletons. The data were obtained in a study of blood T cell repertoires in COVID-19. Sequencing used PBMCs or T cells enriched from blood (not recorded which). The sequence was collected from a woman aged 40 to 55 with acute COVID-19. The chain couples TRBV27 to TRBJ1-2, with D possibly being TRBD1 (6 bases). Here the CDR3 reads CASSSGYRAHGYTF. CDR3 nucleotide sequence: TGTGCCAGCAGTTCGGGGTACAGGGCCCATGGCTACACCTTC.